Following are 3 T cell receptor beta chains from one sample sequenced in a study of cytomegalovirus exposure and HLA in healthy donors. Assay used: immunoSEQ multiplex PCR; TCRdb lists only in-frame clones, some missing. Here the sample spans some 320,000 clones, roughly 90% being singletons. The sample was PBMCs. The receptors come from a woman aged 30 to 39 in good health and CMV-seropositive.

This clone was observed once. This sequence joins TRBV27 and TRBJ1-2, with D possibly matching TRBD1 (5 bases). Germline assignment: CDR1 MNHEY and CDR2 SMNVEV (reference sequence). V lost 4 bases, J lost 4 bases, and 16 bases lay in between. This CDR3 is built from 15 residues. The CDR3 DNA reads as TGTGCCAGCAGTTACACCTCGATTGGGACCTATGGCTACACCTTC. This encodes CASSYTSIGTYGYTF.

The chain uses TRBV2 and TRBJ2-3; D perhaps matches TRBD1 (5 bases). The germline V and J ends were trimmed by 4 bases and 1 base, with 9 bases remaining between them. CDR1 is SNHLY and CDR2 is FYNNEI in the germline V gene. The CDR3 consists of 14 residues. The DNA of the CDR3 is TGTGCCAGCAGTGTGGTACAGGGCACAGATACGCAGTATTTT. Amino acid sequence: CASSVVQGTDTQYF. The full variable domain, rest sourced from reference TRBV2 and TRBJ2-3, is EPEVTQTPSHQVTQMGQEVILRCVPISNHLYFYWYRQILGQKVEFLVSFYNNEISEKSEIFDDQFSVERPDGSNFTLKIRSTKLEDSAMYFCASSVVQGTDTQYFGPGTRLTVL.

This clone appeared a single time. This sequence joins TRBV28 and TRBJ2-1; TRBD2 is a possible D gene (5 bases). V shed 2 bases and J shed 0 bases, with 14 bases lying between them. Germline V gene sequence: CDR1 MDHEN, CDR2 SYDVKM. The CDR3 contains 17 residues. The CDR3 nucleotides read TGTGCCAGCAGTTTAGGCTTGTTGGAGGCCTCCTACAATGAGCAGTTCTTC. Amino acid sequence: CASSLGLLEASYNEQFF.